The 20 T cell receptor beta chains in this list originate from one sample, sequenced in a study of CD8 T cells in ankylosing spondylitis. For these TCRs, the target antigens are not known. TCRdb called the 5' RACE reads again in MiXCR, with one record for every CDR3 protein. The repertoire holds 450,000 or so distinct CDR3 sequences, 25% to 30% seen once, with 0.85% to 1% in the top ten. Study-wide results and limits: There was a TCR beta motif, made of several highly homologous variants, that appeared characteristic of ankylosing spondylitis blood.

The specimen was blood, either unsorted or a sorted T cell fraction (not recorded which). All receptors derive from a male donor with ankylosing spondylitis.

The chain couples TRBV7-9 to TRBJ1-4, with D possibly being TRBD1 (5 bases). V lost 5 bases and J 12 bases, leaving 13 bases between the germline ends. The CDR3 is made up of 12 amino acids. Germline V CDR1 and CDR2: SEHNR, FQNEAQ (reference sequence). Here the CDR3 reads CASSPSLGELFF. The CDR3 DNA reads TGTGCCAGCAGCCCCTCGTTGGGGGAACTGTTTTTT.

CDR3 sequence (DNA): TGTGCCAGCAGTGAGGAACAGCCGATGGGCACTGAAGCTTTCTTT. This gives the protein CASSEEQPMGTEAFF. The chain combines TRBV2 with TRBJ1-1; D remains unclear. With 3 bases removed from V and 4 bases from J, the gap between germline ends came to 15 bases. The CDR3 loop spans 15 amino acids. The germline gives CDR1 SNHLY, CDR2 FYNNEI.

V is TRBV20-1 and J is TRBJ1-6; maybe TRBD1 (6 bases). CDR3 length: 15 residues. The germline gives CDR1 DFQATT, CDR2 SNEGSKA (reference sequence). V lost 5 bases to trimming and J lost 7 bases, with 18 bases between them. The CDR3 region is CSAHDQGRRNSPLHF. In nucleotides, the CDR3 is TGCAGTGCTCACGATCAGGGGCGCCGAAATTCACCCCTCCACTTT.

The chain employs TRBV14 and TRBJ2-1; no clear D gene. Trimming pared 3 bases from V and 6 bases from J, leaving 15 bases between. The germline V gene encodes CDR1 SGHDN and CDR2 FVKESK. This CDR3 is 15 amino acids long. The CDR3 protein is CASSQLKGQINEQFF. CDR3 bases: TGTGCCAGCAGCCAGTTGAAAGGCCAGATCAATGAGCAGTTCTTC.

This rearrangement joins TRBV7-9 to TRBJ2-3, with D possibly matching TRBD2 (6 bases). The CDR3 extends over 14 amino acids. The germline gives CDR1 SEHNR, CDR2 FQNEAQ (reference sequence). With 5 bases removed from V and 1 base from J, the gap between germline ends came to 10 bases. This chain's CDR3 is CASSPDYRTDTQYF. The CDR3 DNA follows: TGTGCCAGCAGCCCGGACTACCGCACAGATACGCAGTATTTT.

This clonotype occurred a few times. Here the CDR3 reads CASSSGTGGMNTEAFF. The DNA for the CDR3 is TGCGCCAGCAGCAGTGGGACAGGGGGCATGAACACTGAAGCTTTCTTT. J is TRBJ1-1 and V is TRBV5-1; 12 bases line up with TRBD1. V dropped 4 bases and J dropped 0; count of bases not matched to a gene: 4. CDR3 length: 16 amino acids. Germline assignment: CDR1 SGHRS and CDR2 YFSETQ.

This clonotype appeared a few times. The chain uses TRBV29-1 and TRBJ1-2, with D perhaps matching TRBD1 (5 bases). This CDR3 is built from 14 residues. Germline-derived CDR1 and CDR2 are SQVTM and ANQGSEA. The V gene lost 6 bases and the J gene lost 8 bases, with 22 bases spanning the gap. The CDR3 coding sequence is TGCAGCGTCCTGAACCTTAGAGGGGTCGAAGGCTACACCTTC. It codes for CSVLNLRGVEGYTF.

On this clonotype itself: This may be a read error, as it is one base from a much larger clone. V gene TRBV7-9 combines with J gene TRBJ2-5; TRBD1 is a possible D gene (5 bases). Germline V gene lookup returns CDR1 SEHNR and CDR2 FQNEAQ (reference sequence). This CDR3 has 14 amino acids. The V and J ends lost 2 bases and 1 base respectively, with 8 bases between them. The CDR3 coding sequence is TGTGCCAGCAGCTTAAGGACAACCCAAGAGACCCAGTACTTC. It yields the protein CASSLRTTQETQYF.

This clonotype has a single count. The chain has TRBV20-1 and TRBJ2-3, with 8 bases matching TRBD2. This CDR3 is 14 amino acids long. Looked up from germline, CDR1 is DFQATT and CDR2 is SNEGSKA (reference sequence). The V segment lost 6 bases and the J segment 5 bases; nucleotides outside the gene matches: 10. The CDR3 is CSAIPAGVIDTQYF. The CDR3 DNA sequence: TGCAGTGCAATACCAGCGGGAGTAATAGATACGCAGTATTTT.

There are a few counts of this clonotype. This rearrangement joins TRBV7-9 to TRBJ2-7; possibly TRBD1 or TRBD2 for D (5 bases each). Germline values: CDR1 SEHNR, CDR2 FQNEAQ (reference sequence). This CDR3 has 16 residues. V was trimmed by 3 bases and J by 4 bases, leaving 19 bases between them. The CDR3 DNA is TGTGCCAGCAGCTTTCCGGGGACCAGAAGAGAATACGAGCAGTACTTC. Translation: CASSFPGTRREYEQYF.

The V call is TRBV9, the J call TRBJ1-2; perhaps TRBD1 as D (6 bases). CDR1 and CDR2 (germline): SGDLS, YYNGEE. The CDR3 sequence is 13 residues long. Trimming cost V 3 bases and J 7 bases, with 13 bases left between them. Here the CDR3 reads CASSATGMGGYTF. DNA of the CDR3: TGTGCCAGCAGCGCAACAGGGATGGGTGGCTACACCTTC.

This clonotype was counted only a few times. The gene calls are TRBV20-1 and TRBJ1-3; D is possibly TRBD1 (6 bases). V lost 0 bases and J 3 bases, leaving 6 bases between the germline ends. This CDR3 has 13 amino acids. Germline CDR1 reads DFQATT; CDR2 reads SNEGSKA (reference sequence). CDR3 nucleotides: TGCAGTGCTAGAGAAGGGGGTGGAAACACCATATATTTT. It codes for CSAREGGGNTIYF.

The chain has TRBV2 and TRBJ1-1; TRBD1 might be the D (5 bases). V lost 0 bases and J lost 5, with 13 bases in between. CDR3 size: 15 residues. From germline, CDR1 is SNHLY and CDR2 FYNNEI. The chain's CDR3 is CASSEADSRGTEAFF. The CDR3 DNA follows: TGTGCCAGCAGTGAAGCTGACAGCCGGGGAACTGAAGCTTTCTTT.

This clonotype was counted between two and nine times. The chain joins TRBV20-1 to TRBJ2-1; D remains ambiguous. Germline assignment: CDR1 DFQATT and CDR2 SNEGSKA (reference sequence). Trimming pared 4 bases from V and 2 bases from J, leaving 15 bases between. This CDR3 spans 15 amino acids. Here the CDR3 reads CSATLSTPPYNEQFF. For the CDR3, the DNA is TGCAGTGCTACGCTTAGCACGCCTCCCTACAATGAGCAGTTCTTC.

The chain has TRBV20-1 and TRBJ2-4; no clear D gene. The CDR3 consists of 13 residues. CDR1 is DFQATT and CDR2 is SNEGSKA in the germline V gene (reference sequence). Trimming cost V 3 bases and J 0 bases, with 6 bases left between them. The CDR3 DNA reads as TGCAGTGCTAGTGCTGTAGCCAAAAACATTCAGTACTTC. This translates into CSASAVAKNIQYF.

V usage is TRBV20-1 and J usage is TRBJ1-2; D remains unclear. The V gene lost 4 bases and the J gene lost 8 bases, with 11 bases spanning the gap. The CDR3 spans 11 residues. Germline CDR1 is DFQATT and CDR2 is SNEGSKA (reference sequence). The CDR3 DNA reads as TGCAGTGCTACTCCCAGAACGGGCTACACCTTC. Translated: CSATPRTGYTF.

This clonotype occurred a few times. This chain uses TRBV7-2 with TRBJ1-4; D is uncertain. V lost 2 bases and J 4 bases, leaving 11 bases between the germline ends. CDR1 and CDR2 from the germline V gene are SGHTA and FQGNSA. CDR3 length: 15 amino acids. This chain's CDR3 is CASSLIISINEKLFF. The CDR3 DNA follows: TGTGCCAGCAGCTTAATCATCTCCATTAATGAAAAACTGTTTTTT.

This clonotype was seen once. The V call is TRBV5-1, the J call TRBJ2-5; perhaps D is TRBD1 or TRBD2 (6 bases each). Germline CDR1 is SGHRS and CDR2 is YFSETQ. CDR3 length: 14 residues. The V and J ends lost 2 bases and 5 bases respectively, with 13 bases between them. The CDR3 loop reads CASSFPGAEETQYF. CDR3 bases: TGCGCCAGCAGCTTTCCGGGGGCGGAGGAGACCCAGTACTTC.

This clonotype was detected a few times. V is TRBV20-1 and J is TRBJ2-3; D not resolved. The CDR3 has 15 residues. CDR1 DFQATT and CDR2 SNEGSKA come from the germline V gene (reference sequence). The V end lost 5 bases, the J end lost 0 bases, and 15 bases lay between the germline ends. DNA of the CDR3: TGCAGTGCTCCCGTCTCACGCACTAGCACAGATACGCAGTATTTT. Translating it yields CSAPVSRTSTDTQYF.

CDR3 in DNA: TGCAGCGCGGGACTTAGCAATCAGCCCCAGCATTTT. This codes for CSAGLSNQPQHF. The V gene is TRBV29-1, the J gene TRBJ1-5; a weak D match, TRBD1 (5 bases). Looked up from germline, CDR1 is SQVTM and CDR2 is ANQGSEA. This CDR3 has 12 residues. The V and J ends lost 7 bases and 0 bases respectively, with 7 bases between them.